This TCR beta chain was retrieved from a study of blood T cell repertoires in COVID-19. Looking at the study overall: COVID-19 samples collected from the United States, Italy and Spain covered acute and convalescent phases. Nucleic acid was either cDNA or gDNA, and it came from T cells, B-cell-depleted T cells, or PBMCs.

In germline, CDR1 is LNHNV, CDR2 YYDKDF (reference sequence). V shed 1 base and J 0 bases; nucleotides not matched to a gene: 3. The CDR3 extends over 16 amino acids. In the original processing: Estimates of nucleated cell counts were drawn from the amplification of reference gene primers. The assay was immunoSEQ multiplex PCR, and TCRdb's table has in-frame clones only and misses some. V and J calls plus clone size are reproduced from that table; the DNA served to infer D and trimming. The sample has some 120,000 clones; around 89% are singletons. The gene calls are TRBV15 and TRBJ2-1; 7 bases align to TRBD1. The sequence was collected from a human donor with acute or convalescent COVID-19. The donor label of this sample is uncertain. Sequencing was performed on peripheral blood. The CDR3 loop is CATSRGDRVSYNEQFF. The CDR3 region has the DNA TGTGCCACCAGCAGAGGCGACAGGGTCTCCTACAATGAGCAGTTCTTC.